This TCR beta chain was identified in a study of CD8 T cells in Susac syndrome. Germline lookup yields CDR1 DFQATT and CDR2 SNEGSKA (reference sequence). Germline trimming cut 1 base from V and 0 bases from J; bases unmatched to any gene: 8. This CDR3 has 19 residues. TCR beta from blood CD8+ and CD4+ T cells was sequenced. Diagnostic criteria defined recently for definite or probable disease were met by the Susac syndrome patients. Random hexamers primed reverse transcription of about 0.5 to 1 ug RNA. A single record per CDR3 protein comes from TCRdb applying MiXCR to the immunoSEQ multiplex PCR reads. The table includes 95,000 to 150,000 distinct CDR3 sequences, 85% to 95% detected once.

The chain has TRBV20-1 and TRBJ2-1; TRBD2 matches 14 bases. The sample consisted of CD8+ T cells from PBMCs. This TCR derives from a human donor with Susac syndrome. The CDR3 is CSARAPGLAGVSSYNEQFF. CDR3 nucleotide sequence: TGCAGTGCTAGAGCGCCGGGACTAGCGGGGGTAAGCTCCTACAATGAGCAGTTCTTC.